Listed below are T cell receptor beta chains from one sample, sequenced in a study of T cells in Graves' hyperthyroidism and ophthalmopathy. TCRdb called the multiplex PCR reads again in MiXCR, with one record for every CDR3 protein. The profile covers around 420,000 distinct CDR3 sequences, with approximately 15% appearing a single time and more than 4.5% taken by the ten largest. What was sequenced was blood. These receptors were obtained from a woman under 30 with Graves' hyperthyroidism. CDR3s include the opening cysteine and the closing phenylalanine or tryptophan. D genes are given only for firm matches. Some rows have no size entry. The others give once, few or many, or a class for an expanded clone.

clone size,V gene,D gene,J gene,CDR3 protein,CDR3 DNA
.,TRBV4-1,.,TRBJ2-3,CGREGPSTDTQYF,TGCGGCCGCGAGGGGCCTAGCACAGATACGCAGTATTTT
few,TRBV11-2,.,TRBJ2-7,CASSPISDLSSYEQYF,TGTGCCAGCAGCCCTATATCGGACTTGAGCTCCTACGAGCAGTACTTC
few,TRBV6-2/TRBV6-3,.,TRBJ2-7,CASSYSRGKRYEQYF,TGTGCCAGCAGTTACTCGAGGGGAAAACGGTACGAGCAGTACTTC
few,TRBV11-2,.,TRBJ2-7,CASSLDPFPYEQYF,TGTGCCAGCAGCCTCGACCCTTTCCCCTACGAGCAGTACTTC
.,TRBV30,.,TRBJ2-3,CAWSVLGDTQYF,TGTGCCTGGAGTGTACTTGGAGATACGCAGTATTTT
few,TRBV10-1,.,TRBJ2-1,CASSDISSSYNEQFF,TGCGCCAGCAGTGATATCTCTAGCTCCTACAATGAGCAGTTCTTC
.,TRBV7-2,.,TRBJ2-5,CASSAYSGQETQYF,TGTGCCAGCAGCGCTTACAGCGGGCAAGAGACCCAGTACTTC
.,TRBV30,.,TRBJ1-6,CAWSYGSSYNSPLHF,TGTGCCTGGAGTTACGGAAGCTCCTATAATTCACCCCTCCACTTT
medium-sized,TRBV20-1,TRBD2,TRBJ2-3,CSASKASGGTDTQYF,TGCAGTGCTAGTAAGGCTAGCGGGGGCACAGATACGCAGTATTTT
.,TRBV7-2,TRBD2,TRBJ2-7,CASSLVGGRVSYEQCF,TGTGCCAGCAGCTTAGTTGGAGGGAGGGTATCCTACGAGCAGTGCTTC
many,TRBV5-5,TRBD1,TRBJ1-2,CASSFTPRDRDYTF,TGTGCCAGCAGCTTCACTCCCCGGGACAGGGACTACACCTTC
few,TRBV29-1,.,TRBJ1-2,CSVESGYGYTF,TGCAGCGTTGAATCGGGGTATGGCTACACTTTC
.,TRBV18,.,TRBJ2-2,CASSSNRDGTGELFF,TGTGCCAGCTCATCTAACAGGGACGGCACCGGGGAGCTGTTTTTT
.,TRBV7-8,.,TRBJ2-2,CASSFVPGGEANTGELFF,TGTGCCAGCAGCTTCGTCCCCGGAGGCGAAGCGAACACCGGGGAGCTGTTTTTT
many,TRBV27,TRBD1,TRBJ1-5,CASRVTTGANQPQHF,TGTGCCAGCAGAGTTACGACAGGGGCGAATCAGCCCCAGCATTTT
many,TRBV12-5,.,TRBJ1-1,CASGLTSNTEAFF,TGTGCTAGTGGTTTGACCTCGAACACTGAAGCTTTCTTT
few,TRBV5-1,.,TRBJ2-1,CASNGGSQYNEQFF,TGCGCCAGCAACGGCGGATCCCAATACAATGAGCAGTTCTTC
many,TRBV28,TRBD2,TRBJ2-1,CASREGLAGGNEQFF,TGTGCCAGCAGGGAAGGACTAGCGGGAGGCAATGAGCAGTTCTTC
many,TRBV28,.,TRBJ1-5,CASSLRGASSNQPQHF,TGTGCCAGCAGTTTAAGGGGCGCCTCTAGCAATCAGCCCCAGCATTTT
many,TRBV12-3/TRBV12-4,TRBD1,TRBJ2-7,CASSSRTGQGVNEQYF,TGTGCCAGCAGTTCTCGAACGGGACAGGGGGTGAACGAGCAGTACTTC
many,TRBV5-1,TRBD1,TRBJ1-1,CASSSPDRDNTEAFF,TGCGCCAGCAGCTCTCCGGACAGGGACAACACTGAAGCTTTCTTT
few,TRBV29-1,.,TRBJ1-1,CSVSGSLNTEAFF,TGCAGCGTTTCCGGCAGTCTAAACACTGAAGCTTTCTTT
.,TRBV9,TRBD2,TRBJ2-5,CASSPHPGMGEGRETQYF,TGTGCCAGCAGCCCACACCCCGGTATGGGGGAGGGGAGAGAGACCCAGTACTTC
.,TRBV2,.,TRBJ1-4,CASIGQLNEKLFF,TGTGCCAGCATAGGACAGCTTAATGAAAAACTGTTTTTT
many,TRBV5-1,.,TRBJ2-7,CASSFHRDHSYEQYF,TGCGCCAGCAGCTTTCACCGGGACCACTCCTACGAGCAGTACTTC
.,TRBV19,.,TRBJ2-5,CATSLGTGRRETQYF,TGTGCCACCAGTTTGGGGACGGGGAGGCGAGAGACCCAGTACTTC
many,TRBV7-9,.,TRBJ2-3,CASRPRDSRTDTQYF,TGTGCCAGCAGGCCGCGGGACTCGAGAACAGATACGCAGTATTTT
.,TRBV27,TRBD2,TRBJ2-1,CASSLSPALAGDVNEQFF,TGTGCCAGCAGTTTATCGCCGGCACTAGCGGGAGATGTCAATGAGCAGTTCTTC
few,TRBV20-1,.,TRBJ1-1,CSASLGATEAFF,TGCAGTGCTAGTCTAGGGGCCACTGAAGCTTTCTTT
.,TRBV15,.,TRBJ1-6,CATRRGDVRMDSPLHF,TGTGCCACCAGGAGAGGGGATGTCAGGATGGATTCACCCCTCCACTTT
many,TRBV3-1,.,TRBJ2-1,CASSQDGGPYNEQFF,TGTGCCAGCAGCCAAGACGGGGGGCCTTACAATGAGCAGTTCTTC
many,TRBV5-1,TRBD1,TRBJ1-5,CASSSGTGGYQPQHF,TGCGCCAGCAGTTCCGGGACAGGGGGCTATCAGCCCCAGCATTTT
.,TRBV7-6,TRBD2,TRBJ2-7,CASSYAGATYYEQYF,TGTGCCAGCAGCTACGCGGGAGCCACCTACTACGAGCAGTACTTC
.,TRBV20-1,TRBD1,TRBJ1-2,CSATGGWYGYTF,TGCAGTGCTACAGGGGGCTGGTATGGCTACACCTTC
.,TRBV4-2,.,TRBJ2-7,CASSPTKLDHEQYF,TGTGCCAGCAGCCCCACCAAGCTAGACCACGAGCAGTACTTC
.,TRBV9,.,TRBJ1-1,CASSAASNTEAFF,TGTGCCAGCAGCGCGGCGTCGAACACTGAAGCTTTCTTT
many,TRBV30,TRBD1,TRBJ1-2,CAWSLAGTGEGYTF,TGTGCCTGGAGCCTCGCCGGGACAGGGGAGGGCTACACCTTC
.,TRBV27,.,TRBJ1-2,CASRSFDGYTF,TGTGCCAGCCGATCTTTTGATGGCTACACCTTC
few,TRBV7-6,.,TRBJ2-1,CASRPPYKNEQFF,TGTGCCAGCAGGCCCCCATATAAAAATGAGCAGTTCTTC
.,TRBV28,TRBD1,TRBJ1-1,CASSPGQGGAFF,TGTGCCAGCAGCCCTGGACAGGGGGGCGCTTTCTTT
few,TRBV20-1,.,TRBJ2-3,CSARFAGLKESTDTQYF,TGCAGTGCTAGATTTGCGGGACTCAAGGAATCCACAGATACGCAGTATTTT
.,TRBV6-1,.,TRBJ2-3,CAVGFTDTQYF,TGTGCCGTGGGGTTCACAGATACGCAGTATTTT